Sequencing of this T cell receptor (beta chain) was carried out in a study of T cells in Graves' hyperthyroidism and ophthalmopathy. Study-wide points: Most clonotypes that expanded in the thyroid above 0.001 also showed up in blood. Ophthalmopathy was model-predicted a median around seven months pre-onset.

Exclusion criteria comprised uncontrolled infection, other autoimmune disease, pregnancy or lactation. Diagnoses used clinical symptoms, serum thyroxine and TRAb, thyroid ultrasound and orbital computed tomography. TCR beta CDR3 sequences were amplified from RNA transcripts. Researchers ran a first-round RT-PCR on the TCR CDR3 using the HTBI primer set. TCRdb analysed the multiplex PCR reads with MiXCR anew, one entry per CDR3 protein. The sample has 650,000 to 800,000 distinct CDR3 sequences; 45% are singletons. Note on this clonotype: Its matching antigen is unknown.

V was clipped by 6 bases and J by 3 bases, with 14 bases between them. In germline, CDR1 is SGHTA, CDR2 FQGNSA. The CDR3 totals 14 residues. Sequenced input: peripheral blood or thyroid tissue (not recorded which). The V call is TRBV7-2, the J call TRBJ1-1; tentatively, D is TRBD1 (6 bases). This receptor was identified in an adult man with Graves' disease, either hyperthyroidism or ophthalmopathy (not recorded which). In nucleotides, the CDR3 is TGTGCCAGCAGTTTCATTGAGGGGGACACTGAAGCTTTCTTT. It is translated as CASSFIEGDTEAFF. Full variable domain (remainder filled in from reference TRBV7-2 and TRBJ1-1): GAGVSQSPSNKVTEKGKDVELRCDPISGHTALYWYRQSLGQGLEFLIYFQGNSAPDKSGLPSDRFSAERTGGSVSTLTIQRTQQEDSAVYLCASSFIEGDTEAFFGQGTRLTVV.